This T cell receptor (beta chain) is from a study of shared clonotypes between healthy human individuals. Germline-derived CDR1 and CDR2 are MDHEN and SYDVKM. Trimming removed 2 bases at V and 1 base at J, with 8 bases between. The CDR3 covers 14 residues. Assay: immunoSEQ multiplex PCR; the TCRdb copy retains only in-frame clones and omits some. The data hold hundreds of thousands of clones, with 55% to 75% observed a single time. Sample: memory CD4+ T cells sorted from blood. Indicated subset: CD45RA-negative fraction. V usage is TRBV28 and J usage is TRBJ1-1; D remains ambiguous. The TCR was taken from a woman aged 25 to 39 in good health. This CDR3 is CASSLPAQNTEAFF. The CDR3 bases are TGTGCCAGCAGTTTACCCGCCCAGAACACTGAAGCTTTCTTT.